This TCR beta chain derives from a study of blood T cell repertoires in COVID-19. The V gene's germline CDR1 is SGHNT and CDR2 YYREEE (reference sequence). After removal of 4 bases from V and 2 bases from J, the junction contained 4 bases not matched to a gene. The CDR3 loop spans 15 amino acids. Some clones are missing from TCRdb's copy, which holds only in-frame ones; the method was immunoSEQ multiplex PCR. The profile shows 65,000 to 90,000 clones, roughly 85% of them singletons. The origin of this receptor is a man aged 55 to 70 with active or convalescent COVID-19. The gene calls are TRBV5-4 and TRBJ2-5; 11 nucleotides align to TRBD2. Sequenced: peripheral blood. The CDR3 here is CASSARLAGQETQYF. CDR3 DNA: TGTGCCAGCAGCGCGCGACTAGCGGGGCAAGAGACCCAGTACTTC.